The clone carrying this TCR beta chain has just a few counts. Antigen specificity is unknown. This sample is drawn from a study of cytomegalovirus exposure and HLA in healthy donors. Findings and caveats of the study: Judged likely to be a sequencing artifact was a cluster of highly shared sequence variants. A few of the chains that were CMV-associated were confirmed in vitro to be specific for CMV antigens. CMV serostatus was the only recorded immune exposure for donors. A later analysis linked a missense variant in DCLRE1C to the trimming of TCR beta V and J genes.

60 Vbeta and 13 Jbeta primers were used in PCR. Produced via immunoSEQ multiplex PCR; TCRdb's table is partial and in-frame only. The sample lists some 180,000 clones; roughly 70% were seen once. This CDR3 comprises 16 residues. Looked up from germline, CDR1 is SGDLS and CDR2 is YYNGEE. The junction had 2 bases not matched to a gene; V was cut back by 0 bases and J by 1 base. The rearrangement uses TRBV9 and TRBJ1-3; 9 nucleotides align to TRBD1. The origin of this receptor is a young woman in good health and CMV-seropositive. The sample consisted of PBMCs. CDR3 protein: CASSVEGTGSGNTIYF. The CDR3 nucleotides are TGTGCCAGCAGCGTAGAAGGGACAGGGTCTGGAAACACCATATATTTT.